A selection of T cell receptor beta chains follows, all from one sample in a study of T cell repertoires in cytomegalovirus infection. From the reads, TCRdb called clonotypes with MiXCR, one entry per CDR3 protein. The sample records 300,000 to 400,000 distinct CDR3 sequences, about a sixth being singletons. The material sequenced was PBMCs. The receptors here all came from a human donor in good health (CMV status not recorded). Some clones in this sample may be carry-over from other donors' samples. Each CDR3 is given with its conserved first and last residue. Each record gives: V gene, D gene, clone size, J gene, CDR3 DNA, CDR3 protein. The D gene is left open where the match is weak. Clone size is given for some rows only: seen once, a few or many times, or a class if the clone is expanded.

>TRBV7-2|.|many|TRBJ2-7
TGTGCCAGCAGCTTAGGAGATAGCGGCTCCTACGAGCAGTACTTC
CASSLGDSGSYEQYF
>TRBV7-6|TRBD1|many|TRBJ1-6
TGTGCCAGCAGCCTCCGACCCGGGACAGGGATTGGCACACCCCTCCACTTT
CASSLRPGTGIGTPLHF
>TRBV30|.|.|TRBJ2-3
TGTGCCTGGAGTGGGGGCGGCAACACAGATACGCAGTATTTT
CAWSGGGNTDTQYF
>TRBV4-3|TRBD1|many|TRBJ2-1
TGCGCCAGCAGCCAATTTGGACAGGGGTACAATGAGCAGTTCTTC
CASSQFGQGYNEQFF
>TRBV12-3/TRBV12-4|.|many|TRBJ1-5
TGTGCCAGCACGCGGGGCGGGGTCATTCAGCCCCAGCATTTT
CASTRGGVIQPQHF
>TRBV11-2|TRBD1|many|TRBJ1-6
TGTGCCAGCAGCTCCGGGACAGCTAATTCACCCCTCCACTTT
CASSSGTANSPLHF
>TRBV4-1|.|.|TRBJ1-5
TGCGCCAGCAGCCAGTGGATTAATCAGCCCCAGCATTTT
CASSQWINQPQHF
>TRBV20-1|.|.|TRBJ2-1
TGCAGTGCCTTAGATATGCGGGGCCCTAGAAGCTCCTACAATGAGCAGTTCTTC
CSALDMRGPRSSYNEQFF
>TRBV7-6|.|many|TRBJ2-6
TGTGCCAGCAGCTTAGGGTCTTCGGGGCTCTCTGGGGCCAACGTCCTGACTTTC
CASSLGSSGLSGANVLTF
>TRBV28|TRBD1|.|TRBJ2-2
TGTGCCAGCAGTTCCTGGACAGGGGTCACCGGGGAGCTGTTTTTT
CASSSWTGVTGELFF
>TRBV20-1|.|.|TRBJ2-3
TGCAGTGCTAAAGTGACAGATACGCAGTATTTT
CSAKVTDTQYF
>TRBV6-2/TRBV6-3|.|many|TRBJ1-1
TGTGCCAGCAGAGCCAAGGTCGCCTTCGGGGCTTTCTTT
CASRAKVAFGAFF
>TRBV7-2|.|many|TRBJ1-1
TGTGCCAGCAGCTTAGTTGCGGGTTTGAACACTGAAGCTTTCTTT
CASSLVAGLNTEAFF
>TRBV7-8|.|many|TRBJ1-1
TGTGCCAGCAGCGAAGGGGTAACTGAAGCTTTCTTT
CASSEGVTEAFF
>TRBV7-6|.|few|TRBJ1-2
TGTGCCAGCAGCCAACGGACGGCAGATGGCTACACCTTC
CASSQRTADGYTF
>TRBV4-2|.|few|TRBJ1-5
TGTGCCAGCAGCCAGCCGGGACCCCGCAATCAGCCCCAGCATTTT
CASSQPGPRNQPQHF
>TRBV7-9|.|few|TRBJ2-5
TGTGCCAGCAGCTTATGGGGTCCCACAGGCGGCCCGGAGACCCAGTACTTC
CASSLWGPTGGPETQYF
>TRBV7-8|.|many|TRBJ2-3
TGTGCCAGCAGCTTTCCCGTCGGTTGGCGCGCCTCCTATGATACGCAGTATTTT
CASSFPVGWRASYDTQYF
>TRBV12-3/TRBV12-4|.|many|TRBJ2-2
TGTGCCAGCAGGCCGGGACAAACGAACACCGGGGAGCTGTTTTTT
CASRPGQTNTGELFF
>TRBV3-1|TRBD2|few|TRBJ2-7
TGTGCCAGCAGCCGCGGACTAGCCCTTTCGGTTTACGAGCAGTACTTC
CASSRGLALSVYEQYF
>TRBV11-2|TRBD2|few|TRBJ2-5
TGTGCCAGCAGCCCCACTAGCGGGAGAGTTGGAAAAGAGACCCAGTACTTC
CASSPTSGRVGKETQYF
>TRBV20-1|.|.|TRBJ2-5
TGCAGTGCTAGGGGGGAAATGATACACGAGACCCAGTACTTC
CSARGEMIHETQYF
>TRBV7-8|TRBD1|.|TRBJ1-2
TGTGCCAGCAGCACGACAGGGGGCGGTGGTGGCTACACCTTC
CASSTTGGGGGYTF
>TRBV25-1|.|few|TRBJ2-3
TGTGCCAGCAGTGATGGCGGAGGGTCGGGTACGCAGTATTTT
CASSDGGGSGTQYF
>TRBV30|TRBD1|few|TRBJ2-5
TGTGCCTGGAGTGGGACAGGGCGCCAAGAGACCCAGTACTTC
CAWSGTGRQETQYF
>TRBV3-1|.|few|TRBJ2-7
TGTGCCAGCAGCCAAGGGGGGTCCAGGTGGGGACTCGAGCAGTACTTC
CASSQGGSRWGLEQYF
>TRBV29-1|.|few|TRBJ2-5
TGCAGCGTTGTGGAGGGGCAAGAGACCCAGTACTTC
CSVVEGQETQYF
>TRBV6-2/TRBV6-3|TRBD2|few|TRBJ2-1
TGTGCCAGCAAAATTAATCAAAATCCGGGACTAGCACCTAACAATGAGCAGTTCTTC
CASKINQNPGLAPNNEQFF
>TRBV6-9|.|few|TRBJ1-1
TGTGCCAGCAGTTACGGTAAAGACACTGAAGCTTTCTTT
CASSYGKDTEAFF
>TRBV12-3/TRBV12-4|.|many|TRBJ2-7
TGTGCCAGCAGTTTCGGGGAGGAGCAGTACTTC
CASSFGEEQYF
>TRBV11-2|TRBD2|many|TRBJ2-7
TGTGCCAGCAGCTCCGGGACTAGCGGGAAATACGAGCAGTACTTC
CASSSGTSGKYEQYF
>TRBV7-9|.|many|TRBJ2-4
TGTGCCAGCAGCCCCGGGGGAACCCGTAACATTCAGTACTTC
CASSPGGTRNIQYF
>TRBV7-2|TRBD1|many|TRBJ2-1
TGTGCCAGCAGCTCCGGACAGGGACCCTACAATGAGCAGTTCTTC
CASSSGQGPYNEQFF
>TRBV27|.|.|TRBJ2-7
TGTGCCAGCAGTTTTAACCCTGGGGCCTACGAGCAGTACTTC
CASSFNPGAYEQYF
>TRBV5-6|TRBD1|few|TRBJ2-7
TGTGCCAGCAGCTTGTATCTAGGGTGGACAGGGGACGAGCAGTACTTC
CASSLYLGWTGDEQYF
>TRBV7-2|.|many|TRBJ1-1
TGTGCCAGCAGCTTCGCGGCAGGCCTGAACACTGAAGCTTTCTTT
CASSFAAGLNTEAFF
>TRBV4-1|.|.|TRBJ2-5
TGCGCCAGCAGCCGACAAGAGAGGGGGGCTGAGACCCAGTACTTC
CASSRQERGAETQYF
>TRBV6-1|.|few|TRBJ2-3
TGTGCCAGCAGTGACTACAAATACCGGGCAGATACGCAGTATTTT
CASSDYKYRADTQYF